These 10 T cell receptor beta chains came from one sample sequenced in a study of PD-1 blockade in classical Hodgkin lymphoma. Measured with immunoSEQ multiplex PCR; TCRdb has only the in-frame clones, and not every one. The repertoire includes 2,500 to 3,000 clones, roughly 70% of them detected once, and about 70% sits in the top ten. Time point: cycle 4 day 1 (C4D1), after less than 7 weeks of nivolumab. Brentuximab vedotin exposure varied, and every patient relapsed after autologous stem cell transplantation. Magnetic negative selection was used to purify CD8+ T cells from thawed PBMCs. The input for sequencing was CD8+ T cells from blood, taken before the fourth cycle of nivolumab. The receptors stem from a human donor with classical Hodgkin lymphoma.

The table lists this clone with a few counts. CDR3 sequence reads: CASGTGGIPYEQYF. The CDR3 nucleotides are TGTGCCAGTGGGACGGGGGGAATCCCCTACGAGCAGTACTTC. The chain couples TRBV19 to TRBJ2-7; TRBD2 agrees at 7 bases. Germline V gives CDR1 LNHDA, CDR2 SQIVND (reference sequence). The CDR3 has 14 residues. V dropped 8 bases and J dropped 2; count of bases not matched to a gene: 9.

The chain links TRBV5-5 to TRBJ2-5; perhaps D is TRBD1 or TRBD2 (6 bases each). V lost 4 bases to trimming and J lost 3 bases, with 19 bases between them. Germline lookup yields CDR1 SGHKS and CDR2 YYEKEE (reference sequence). CDR3 size: 16 residues. The CDR3 DNA sequence: TGTGCCAGCAGCGACCTCCTAAGGGGGGCGGAAGAGACCCAGTACTTC. It specifies CASSDLLRGAEETQYF. Supplemented by reference TRBV5-5 and TRBJ2-5, the full variable domain reads DAGVTQSPTHLIKTRGQQVTLRCSPISGHKSVSWYQQVLGQGPQFIFQYYEKEERGRGNFPDRFSARQFPNYSSELNVNALLLGDSALYLCASSDLLRGAEETQYFGPGTRLLVL.

This clone was found once. This rearrangement joins TRBV2 to TRBJ2-2; 7 bases match TRBD1. CDR1 is SNHLY, CDR2 FYNNEI, per germline. This CDR3 is 16 amino acids long. V shed 5 bases and J 5 bases; nucleotides not matched to a gene: 11. CDR3 sequence: CASSSDRPPETGELFF. The DNA for the CDR3 is TGTGCCAGCAGTTCGGACAGGCCGCCGGAGACCGGGGAGCTGTTTTTT.

The chain carries TRBV11-1 and TRBJ1-2, with TRBD1 as a possible D gene (5 bases). CDR3 size: 15 residues. Per the germline V gene, CDR1 is SGHAT and CDR2 is FQDESV (reference sequence). The germline V and J ends were trimmed by 7 bases and 4 bases, with 19 bases remaining between them. Here the CDR3 DNA reads TGTGCCAGCAATACCGGGGGAGTCGGAGCCTATGGCTACACCTTC. Encoded protein: CASNTGGVGAYGYTF.

The chain links TRBV19 to TRBJ1-1, with D unresolved. Germline CDR1 LNHDA, CDR2 SQIVND (reference sequence). V lost 5 bases and J 1 base, leaving 11 bases between the germline ends. The CDR3 length is 14 residues. The CDR3: CASSPSYGNTEAFF. The DNA of the CDR3 is TGTGCCAGTAGTCCCTCTTACGGGAACACTGAAGCTTTCTTT.

V and J are TRBV7-9 and TRBJ2-1, with D maybe TRBD2 (5 bases). The CDR3 runs 15 residues. The germline V gene has CDR1 SEHNR and CDR2 FQNEAQ (reference sequence). V was clipped by 1 base and J by 7 bases, with 14 bases between them. As DNA, the CDR3 is TGTGCCAGCAGCTTAGAGGTCGGTAGGGAGAATGAGCAGTTCTTC. Translating gives CASSLEVGRENEQFF.

Sample share makes this clone medium-sized (0.01 to 0.1%). The J gene is TRBJ2-7, the V gene TRBV2; no clear D. V was shortened by 8 bases and J by 4 bases, with 3 bases between the two germline ends. This CDR3 has 9 amino acids. CDR1 is SNHLY, CDR2 FYNNEI, per germline. The CDR3 region is CASGYEQYF. As DNA, the CDR3 is TGTGCCAGCGGTTACGAGCAGTACTTC.

The chain couples TRBV4-2 to TRBJ2-6, with D uncertain. The CDR3 is made up of 15 amino acids. CDR1 and CDR2 (germline): LGHNA, YNFKEQ. V was clipped by 2 bases and J by 0 bases, with 5 bases between them. CDR3 residues: CASSQTSSGANVLTF. The CDR3 coding sequence is TGTGCCAGCAGCCAAACATCCTCTGGGGCCAACGTCCTGACTTTC.

The chain carries TRBV19 and TRBJ2-1; 7 nucleotides align to TRBD2. J lost 12 bases, V lost 7 bases, and 6 bases had no gene match. CDR1 is LNHDA and CDR2 is SQIVND in the germline V gene (reference sequence). CDR3 length equals 11 residues. The CDR3 loop is CASKAREGQFF. The CDR3 nucleotides read TGTGCCAGTAAGGCGAGGGAGGGGCAGTTCTTC.

The chain is built from TRBV4-1 and TRBJ2-7, with TRBD1 matching over 11 bases. V lost 2 bases and J lost 3; bases outside the gene matches: 12. The CDR3 is 18 residues long. Germline V gene lookup returns CDR1 MGHRA and CDR2 YSYEKL. DNA of the CDR3: TGCGCCAGCAGCCAAAAATATTCCGGGACAGGGGGGGGCTACGAGCAGTACTTC. Translation: CASSQKYSGTGGGYEQYF.